Listed here is a single TCR beta chain. Antigen specificity is unknown. The sample belongs to a study of CXCR3-negative and CXCR3-positive naive CD8 T cells. Study-level results: Both naive subsets had comparably high diversity; memory CD8+ cells much lower.

Looked up from germline, CDR1 is MRHNA and CDR2 is SNTAGT. This CDR3 is 15 amino acids long. TRB cDNA was prepared as libraries by UMI-labeled 5' RACE. Reanalyzing the 5' RACE reads, TCRdb keeps one entry per CDR3 protein, without DNA. The clone table shows about 43,000 distinct CDR3 sequences, with the ten largest holding 9.5% to 12%. Sequencing input: memory CD8+ T cells from blood. This chain uses TRBV6-4 with TRBJ2-1; checking the TCRdb D call of TRBD2 is not possible without DNA. This TCR was sampled from a human donor in good health. Some clones in this sample may be carry-over from other donors' samples. The CDR3 spells CASSDSSLAGAQQFF.